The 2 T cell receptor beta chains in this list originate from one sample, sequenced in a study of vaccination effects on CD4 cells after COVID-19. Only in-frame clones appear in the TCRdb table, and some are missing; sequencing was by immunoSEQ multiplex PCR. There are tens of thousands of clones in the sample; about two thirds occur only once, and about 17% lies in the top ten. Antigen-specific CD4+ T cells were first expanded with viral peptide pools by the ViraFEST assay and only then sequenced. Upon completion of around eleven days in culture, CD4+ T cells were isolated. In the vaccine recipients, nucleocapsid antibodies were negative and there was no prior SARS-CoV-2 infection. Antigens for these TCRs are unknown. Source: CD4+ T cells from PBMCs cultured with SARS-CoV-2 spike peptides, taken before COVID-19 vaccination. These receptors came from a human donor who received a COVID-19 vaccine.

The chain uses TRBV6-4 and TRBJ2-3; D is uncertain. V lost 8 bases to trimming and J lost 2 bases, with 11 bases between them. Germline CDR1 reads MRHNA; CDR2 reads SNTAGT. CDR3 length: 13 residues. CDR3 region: CASSAQTTDTQYF. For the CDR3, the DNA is TGTGCCAGCTCTGCCCAGACCACAGATACGCAGTATTTT.

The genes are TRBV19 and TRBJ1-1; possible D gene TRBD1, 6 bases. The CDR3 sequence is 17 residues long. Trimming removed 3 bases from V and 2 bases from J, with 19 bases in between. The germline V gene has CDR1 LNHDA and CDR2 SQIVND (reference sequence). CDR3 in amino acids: CASSIYRAPYLNTEAFF. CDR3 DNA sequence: TGTGCCAGTAGTATTTACAGGGCGCCTTACCTTAACACTGAAGCTTTCTTT.